This TCR beta chain was sequenced for a study of human T cells and chemical hapten exposure. The study, taken as a whole, reports: Patch test scores rose with PT1 expanded TCR counts, a positive correlation.

Concerning this clonotype itself: The antigen remains unidentified.

Time point here: pre-sensitization, week 0. The treatment was: therapeutic diphenylcyclopropenone sensitization with weekly scalp DPC. The CDR3 is made up of 13 amino acids. The germline CDR1 and CDR2 sequences are SGHDT and YYEEEE. V lost 3 bases to trimming and J lost 9 bases; unmatched junction nucleotides: 4. TCRdb re-called the RACE reads through MiXCR, storing one row per CDR3 protein. The table has around 300,000 distinct CDR3 sequences, around 7.3% seen once; the top ten hold roughly 1.2%. The specimen was whole blood, collected in connection with sensitization to the hapten diphenylcyclopropenone (DPC). The rearrangement joins TRBV5-6 to TRBJ2-1, with 9 nucleotides matching TRBD1. This sequence originates from a man in his late teens or twenties with alopecia areata. Some clones in this sample may be carry-over from other donors' samples. The CDR3, as DNA: TGTGCCAGCAGCTCTGACAGGGGGACTGAGCAGTTCTTC. This translates into CASSSDRGTEQFF.